The 3 T cell receptor beta chains below come from one sample, sequenced in a study of CD8 T cells in ankylosing spondylitis (dated by TCRdb to 2015 to 2018). Library creation used 5' RACE. Reads for this sample came from an Illumina HiSeq 2500. TCRdb took the public reads, trimmed them with fastp at Q25, ran MiXCR for clone calling and kept in-frame beta chains. All rows with the same CDR3 protein become a single entry with the most common DNA and genes. The sample yields some 250,000 distinct CDR3 sequences; approximately 11% were counted once. Jointly, the top ten make up 6% to 7.5% of the sample. The material sequenced was blood, either unsorted or a sorted T cell fraction (not recorded which). These receptors were taken from a male donor with ankylosing spondylitis or in good health (not recorded which).

This rearrangement joins TRBV5-1 to TRBJ1-1; no definite D call. Germline-derived CDR1 and CDR2 are SGHRS and YFSETQ. V lost 3 bases, J lost 5 bases, and 14 bases lay in between. The CDR3 has 14 amino acids. The CDR3 bases are TGCGCCAGCAGCTACGGCTTTGAAGCAACTGAAGCTTTCTTT. Protein: CASSYGFEATEAFF.

This chain connects TRBV12-3 or TRBV12-4 to TRBJ1-5, with D hard to call. CDR3 length: 12 residues. V lost 2 bases and J 6 bases, leaving 5 bases between the germline ends. CDR3 protein: CASSLMSQPQHF. The CDR3 DNA sequence: TGTGCCAGCAGTTTAATGAGTCAGCCCCAGCATTTT.

This clonotype has ten or more counts. V gene TRBV12-3 or TRBV12-4 combines with J gene TRBJ2-1; D ambiguous. CDR3 length equals 20 residues. V dropped 5 bases and J dropped 9 bases, with 35 bases sitting between them. The DNA for the CDR3 is TGTGCCAGCAGTCCTAGTGGTTCGACTCTCCCGGGTTCACTTTATACTGAGCAGTTCTTC. Its translation is CASSPSGSTLPGSLYTEQFF.